This T cell receptor (beta chain) is drawn from a study of breast tumors, draining lymph nodes, adjacent tissues. Whole-study findings and limits: Most tumor T cells seemingly derive from lymph node, then expand in tumor. Tumor and nontumor repertoires were significantly more similar in luminal-like than in basal-like breast cancer. Compared with lymph nodes, tumors were less diverse; compared with nontumor tissue, more.

MiXCR, applied by TCRdb to the multiplex PCR reads, yields one record per CDR3 protein. Here the sample spans approximately 130,000 distinct CDR3 sequences, about 20% being singletons. Breast cancer patients provided tissue from their axillary draining lymph nodes. Germline loops: CDR1 KGHSH, CDR2 LQKENI. This CDR3 spans 14 amino acids. Of note for this clonotype: The antigen remains unidentified. A much larger clone lies one base from this, so it may be a read error.

Sequencing used axillary lymph node tissue. The rearrangement joins TRBV18 to TRBJ1-3; D is unresolved. This clonotype originated in a female donor with breast cancer. Some clones in this sample may be carry-over from other donors' samples. The CDR3 loop is CASSPGSSGNTVYF. The CDR3 nucleotides are TGTGCCAGCTCACCCGGAAGCTCTGGAAACACCGTATATTTT.